One sample yielded the 10 T cell receptor beta chains listed below, sequenced in a study of blood T cells in healthy people across ages. A J-beta primer mix and a sample-barcoded 5' primer were used in a second PCR of about 6 to 12 cycles. TCRdb used MiXCR to reprocess the 5' RACE reads, holding one entry per CDR3 protein. The table records more than 1,400,000 distinct CDR3 sequences, around 39% of them present only once. Source material: blood. These receptor sequences come from a woman younger than 30 in good health.

In the case of this clonotype: This may be a read error: a much more frequent sequence differs by one nucleotide. V is TRBV18 and J is TRBJ2-7; TRBD2 is a possible D gene (6 bases). This CDR3 has 13 residues. Germline lookup yields CDR1 KGHSH and CDR2 LQKENI. The DNA of the CDR3 is TGTGCCAGCGCACCAAGTCGGGAGAACGAGCAGTACTTC. Encoded protein: CASAPSRENEQYF.

The chain joins TRBV5-6 to TRBJ2-6; D is undetermined. Germline V lookup: CDR1 SGHDT, CDR2 YYEEEE. Trimming pared 3 bases from V and 11 bases from J, leaving 9 bases between. The CDR3 sequence is 12 residues long. Written as DNA, the CDR3 is TGTGCCAGCAGCTATGGGAATGACGTCCTGACTTTC. Translating gives CASSYGNDVLTF.

This chain uses TRBV28 with TRBJ2-3; 10 nucleotides line up with TRBD2. This CDR3 is built from 17 residues. V gave up 5 bases and J gave up 2 bases; unmatched junction bases: 10. Per the germline V gene, CDR1 is MDHEN and CDR2 is SYDVKM. The CDR3 DNA reads TGTGCCAGCAGTACTGATCTAGCGGGGGAAATCACAGATACGCAGTATTTT. Translated, it gives CASSTDLAGEITDTQYF.

There are a few counts of this clonotype. The rearrangement links TRBV10-3 to TRBJ2-3; 9 nucleotides agree with TRBD1. Germline V gene sequence: CDR1 ENHRY, CDR2 SYGVKD. The CDR3 runs to 16 residues. V gave up 5 bases and J gave up 4 bases; unmatched junction bases: 10. DNA for the CDR3: TGTGCCATCAGTCAAAGTCCGGGACAGGGTCCAGATACGCAGTATTTT. This sequence encodes CAISQSPGQGPDTQYF.

This sequence joins TRBV6-5 and TRBJ2-1; 10 bases align to TRBD2. The CDR3 is 18 amino acids. Germline V gives CDR1 MNHEY, CDR2 SVGAGI. The J segment lost 5 bases and the V segment lost 0 bases, leaving 10 bases of the junction unmatched. The CDR3 reads CASSYSPSGGAGNNEQFF. As DNA, the CDR3 is TGTGCCAGCAGTTACTCGCCGAGCGGGGGGGCAGGTAACAATGAGCAGTTCTTC.

This clonotype was detected only a few times. DNA for the CDR3: TGTGCCAGCAGCACGGGACAGGGCGGCAAAAACATTCAGTACTTC. This encodes CASSTGQGGKNIQYF. This rearrangement joins TRBV7-2 to TRBJ2-4, with 9 bases matching TRBD1. From germline, CDR1 is SGHTA and CDR2 FQGNSA. V shed 5 bases, J shed 3 bases, and the junction held 5 bases outside the gene matches. The CDR3 totals 15 residues.

As to this clonotype: A read error may explain this, as a much larger clone is one base away. The rearrangement links TRBV10-3 to TRBJ2-7, with unresolved D. Trimming removed 10 bases at V and 1 base at J, with 11 bases between. The length of the CDR3 is 12 residues. In germline, CDR1 is ENHRY, CDR2 SYGVKD. CDR3 loop: CATHGSSYEQYF. The CDR3, as DNA: TGTGCCACTCATGGTTCATCCTACGAGCAGTACTTC.

This clonotype showed up just a few times. The chain employs TRBV7-9 and TRBJ2-5; 10 positions agree with TRBD1. With the DNA end fitting TRBJ2-7 better, the J assignment may be wrong. Germline lookup yields CDR1 SEHNR and CDR2 FQNEAQ (reference sequence). The CDR3 consists of 13 residues. The CDR3 DNA reads TGTGCCAGCACCCCGACAGGGGGCCACGAGCAGTACTTC. It yields the protein CASTPTGGHEQYF.

This chain uses TRBV7-2 with TRBJ2-7, with 9 positions matching TRBD2. The CDR3 totals 15 residues. The J segment lost 0 bases and the V segment lost 7 bases, leaving 7 bases of the junction unmatched. Germline CDR1 and CDR2: SGHTA and FQGNSA. CDR3: CASNPASGASYEQYF. For the CDR3, the DNA is TGTGCCAGCAACCCGGCTAGCGGGGCCTCCTACGAGCAGTACTTC.

V gene TRBV28 combines with J gene TRBJ2-7, with D possibly being TRBD1 (8 bases). Trimming removed 2 bases from V and 2 bases from J, with 16 bases in between. This CDR3 is built from 16 residues. Per germline, CDR1 MDHEN and CDR2 SYDVKM. In DNA, the CDR3 is TGTGCCAGCAGTTTAAGGACAGGGAGGGGGACCTACGAGCAGTACTTC. Its protein product is CASSLRTGRGTYEQYF.